This T cell receptor (beta chain) derives from a study of response to subunit inactivated influenza vaccine. Findings and limits, study-wide: New T cells are recruited in small numbers by each seasonal influenza vaccination, according to the authors' suggestion.

The germline gives CDR1 SEHNR, CDR2 FQNEAQ (reference sequence). Trimming left V 5 bases short and J 0 bases short, with 14 bases between. CDR3 length: 16 residues. With regard to this clonotype: The antigen is undetermined.

TCRdb itself ran the RT-PCR reads through MiXCR, one entry per CDR3 protein. The sample consists of around 530,000 distinct CDR3 sequences, over 9.5% of them appearing once. V usage is TRBV7-9 and J usage is TRBJ2-1, with a weak D call TRBD2 (6 bases). The sample was PBMCs from blood, taken on the day of vaccination. This sequence was found in a man aged 50-60 years who received an inactivated influenza vaccine. The CDR3 sequence: CASSTLSGASYNEQFF. The CDR3 DNA reads as TGTGCCAGCAGCACCCTTAGCGGAGCCTCCTACAATGAGCAGTTCTTC.